This entry describes one T cell receptor beta chain. The entry originates in a study of T-cell memory formation after mild COVID-19. Study information: Most TCR clusters belonged to a single donor.

Germline-derived CDR1 and CDR2 are DFQATT and SNEGSKA (reference sequence). Trimming removed 8 bases from V and 4 bases from J, with 20 bases in between. The CDR3 runs to 14 residues. From the 5' RACE reads, TCRdb called clonotypes with MiXCR, one entry per CDR3 protein. The data show about 410,000 distinct CDR3 sequences, with more than 15% seen just once and 20% to 25% held by the top ten. The V gene is TRBV20-1, the J gene TRBJ1-1; TRBD1 is a possible D gene (6 bases). Sequencing was done on a sample of PBMCs or a T cell subset sorted from them (not recorded which). The receptor was isolated from a man between 18 and 29 years old who had mild COVID-19 (a few samples of this study predate the infection). Cell type and time point are not known. In nucleotides, the CDR3 is TGCAGTCCACCCGAGGTGGGGGGCAGCACTGAAGCTTTCTTT. It specifies CSPPEVGGSTEAFF.